This entry lists 27 T cell receptor beta chains sequenced from one sample in a study of blood T cell repertoires in COVID-19. Method: immunoSEQ multiplex PCR; TCRdb's copy keeps in-frame clones and lacks some. This table has 170,000 or so clones, around 84% appearing once. The sequencing sample was made of peripheral blood. The receptors were sampled from a man in his forties or fifties with active or convalescent COVID-19.

In nucleotides, the CDR3 is TGTGCCACGCATGCGGGGGGCTTCGGCTACACCTTC. Encoded protein: CATHAGGFGYTF. The rearrangement links TRBV6-5 to TRBJ1-2; possible D gene TRBD1, 6 bases. Germline values: CDR1 MNHEY, CDR2 SVGAGI. The CDR3 has 12 amino acids. V was cut by 10 bases and J by 8 bases, with 17 bases left in between.

The chain recombines TRBV15 with TRBJ2-4, with D possibly TRBD1 on 5 matching bases. V lost 5 bases and J lost 8, with 19 bases in between. The germline gives CDR1 LNHNV, CDR2 YYDKDF (reference sequence). The CDR3 loop spans 15 amino acids. The CDR3 is CATSLSPQGGHIQYF. The CDR3 coding sequence is TGTGCCACCAGCTTAAGCCCCCAGGGTGGACACATTCAGTACTTC.

This clone appeared a single time. J is TRBJ2-7 and V is TRBV28; D possibly corresponds to TRBD2 (7 bases). CDR3 length: 15 residues. Germline assignment: CDR1 MDHEN and CDR2 SYDVKM. V was trimmed by 6 bases and J by 5 bases, leaving 20 bases between them. Here the CDR3 reads CASRTGGATAHEQYF. CDR3 DNA: TGTGCCAGCAGGACTGGGGGGGCTACGGCCCACGAGCAGTACTTC.

The rearrangement uses TRBV7-8 and TRBJ1-2; D perhaps matches TRBD1 (6 bases). CDR3 length: 14 residues. Trimming shortened V by 5 bases and J by 3 bases, and 13 bases separated the two germline ends. The V gene's germline CDR1 is SGHVS and CDR2 FQNEAQ. CDR3 DNA: TGTGCCAGCAGCCGAGGGACACAGGACTATGGCTACACCTTC. It specifies CASSRGTQDYGYTF.

This clone was picked up one time. The rearrangement links TRBV5-8 to TRBJ2-5, with a possible D match to TRBD1 (5 bases). Trimming stripped 4 bases from V and 2 bases from J, with 6 bases between. Germline V gives CDR1 SGHTS, CDR2 YDEGEE. The CDR3 totals 12 residues. CDR3 DNA: TGTGCCAGCAGCCGACAGCAAGAGACCCAGTACTTC. Translating gives CASSRQQETQYF. Using reference TRBV5-8 and TRBJ2-5 for the parts outside the CDR3, the full variable domain is EAGVTQSPTHLIKTRGQQATLRCSPISGHTSVYWYQQALGLGLQFLLWYDEGEERNRGNFPPRFSGRQFPNYSSELNVNALELEDSALYLCASSRQQETQYFGPGTRLLVL.

This chain joins TRBV12-3 or TRBV12-4 and TRBJ1-5; 7 bases are a match to TRBD1. There are 13 residues in the CDR3. Unmatched junction bases numbered 6, after V lost 6 bases and J lost 7 bases. DNA of the CDR3: TGTGCCAGCAGGAAGACAGGGAACCAGCCCCAGCATTTT. Protein sequence: CASRKTGNQPQHF.

The rearrangement joins TRBV4-3 to TRBJ2-2; TRBD2 matches at 7 bases. V trimming: 5 bases; J trimming: 4 bases; junction bases outside the gene matches: 10. The CDR3 totals 16 residues. Germline V gene sequence: CDR1 LGHNA, CDR2 YSLEER. CDR3 coding DNA: TGCGCCAGCAGCGGCTTGGGGGGGTTGGCCACCGGGGAGCTGTTTTTT. Translated, it gives CASSGLGGLATGELFF.

This clone was counted a single time. The CDR3 region has the DNA TGTGCCAGCAGCTTAGGTTCCGGTGTGAACACTGAAGCTTTCTTT. It yields the protein CASSLGSGVNTEAFF. V gene TRBV7-8 combines with J gene TRBJ1-1; D uncertain. This CDR3 has 15 residues. Germline-derived CDR1 and CDR2 are SGHVS and FQNEAQ. Trimming stripped 1 base from V and 0 bases from J, with 9 bases between.

The rearrangement links TRBV19 to TRBJ1-4, with D possibly TRBD1 on 6 matching bases. The CDR3 loop spans 14 amino acids. V was trimmed by 6 bases and J by 0 bases, leaving 8 bases between them. The V gene's germline CDR1 is LNHDA and CDR2 SQIVND (reference sequence). Here the CDR3 reads CASRRGTTNEKLFF. The CDR3 DNA reads TGTGCCAGTAGGAGGGGGACAACTAATGAAAAACTGTTTTTT. The full variable domain, in which reference TRBV19 and TRBJ1-4 provide the parts outside the CDR3, is DGGITQSPKYLFRKEGQNVTLSCEQNLNHDAMYWYRQDPGQGLRLIYYSQIVNDFQKGDIAEGYSVSREKKESFPLTVTSAQKNPTAFYLCASRRGTTNEKLFFGSGTQLSVL.

The V and J genes are TRBV19 and TRBJ1-2; TRBD1 agrees at 8 bases. The CDR3 spans 15 residues. Germline CDR1 is LNHDA and CDR2 is SQIVND (reference sequence). Germline trimming cut 7 bases from V and 4 bases from J; bases unmatched to any gene: 11. For the CDR3, the DNA is TGTGCCAGTAAGAGGCAGGGGGCCAGAAGCTATGGCTACACCTTC. It is translated as CASKRQGARSYGYTF.

The chain recombines TRBV28 with TRBJ1-4; 7 bases match TRBD1. The CDR3 covers 14 residues. Trimming removed 2 bases from V and 5 bases from J; junction bases left unmatched: 2. From germline, CDR1 is MDHEN and CDR2 SYDVKM. The CDR3 nucleotides read TGTGCCAGCAGTTTAGTGACAGGGAATGAAAAACTGTTTTTT. It encodes CASSLVTGNEKLFF.

The J gene is TRBJ2-5, the V gene TRBV24-1; 8 nucleotides line up with TRBD2. CDR1 is KGHDR and CDR2 is SFDVKD in the germline V gene. J was trimmed by 3 bases and V by 3 bases; bases with no gene match: 5. The CDR3 is 15 amino acids. CDR3 region: CATSDPRGLEETQYF. The CDR3 DNA is TGTGCCACCAGTGATCCCCGGGGACTAGAAGAGACCCAGTACTTC.

The J gene is TRBJ1-4, the V gene TRBV15; no reliable D call. The germline V gene encodes CDR1 LNHNV and CDR2 YYDKDF (reference sequence). The V end lost 5 bases, the J end lost 7 bases, and 14 bases lay between the germline ends. The CDR3 consists of 14 residues. In DNA, the CDR3 is TGTGCCACCAGCGTCCGGCAGGTCCCTGAAAAACTGTTTTTT. Translating it yields CATSVRQVPEKLFF.

The V gene is TRBV7-9, the J gene TRBJ1-1; 12 positions match TRBD1. The CDR3 spans 19 residues. J lost 0 bases, V lost 1 base, and 9 bases had no gene match. In germline, CDR1 is SEHNR, CDR2 FQNEAQ (reference sequence). CDR3 loop: CASSLGSRDRGRVNTEAFF. The CDR3 DNA reads as TGTGCCAGCAGCTTAGGTAGCCGGGACAGGGGGCGCGTGAACACTGAAGCTTTCTTT. Combining the CDR3 with reference TRBV7-9 and TRBJ1-1 gives the whole variable domain DTGVSQNPRHKITKRGQNVTFRCDPISEHNRLYWYRQTLGQGPEFLTYFQNEAQLEKSRLLSDRFSAERPKGSFSTLEIQRTEQGDSAMYLCASSLGSRDRGRVNTEAFFGQGTRLTVV.

The sample holds a few counts of this clone. The chain carries TRBV3-1 (or the pseudogene TRBV3-2) and TRBJ2-2; D remains ambiguous. This CDR3 has 12 amino acids. The V end was cut by 2 bases, the J end by 4 bases, with 2 bases between. The germline CDR1 and CDR2 sequences are LGHDT and YNNKEL (reference sequence). In nucleotides, the CDR3 is TGTGCCAGCAGCCAACTCACCGGGGAGCTGTTTTTT. It codes for CASSQLTGELFF.

The chain joins TRBV3-1 (or the pseudogene TRBV3-2) to TRBJ1-1, with a weak D call TRBD1 (6 bases). Germline V gene data show CDR1 as LGHDT and CDR2 as YNNKEL (reference sequence). The V end was cut by 3 bases, the J end by 9 bases, with 14 bases between. The CDR3 extends over 13 amino acids. The CDR3 bases are TGTGCCAGCAGCCAGTTGGACGGGACAAAAGCTTTCTTT. Its protein product is CASSQLDGTKAFF.

This sequence joins TRBV5-1 and TRBJ2-7; 12 nucleotides line up with TRBD1. The germline CDR1 and CDR2 sequences are SGHRS and YFSETQ. CDR3 size: 16 residues. V lost 1 base and J lost 5; bases outside the gene matches: 7. The CDR3 DNA reads as TGCGCCAGCAGCTTGCAACCGGGACAGGGGGCCCACGAGCAGTACTTC. It is translated as CASSLQPGQGAHEQYF.

This chain uses TRBV27 with TRBJ2-3; no clear D gene. Germline assignment: CDR1 MNHEY and CDR2 SMNVEV (reference sequence). V gave up 4 bases and J gave up 1 base, with 9 bases separating them. The CDR3 is 14 amino acids. The CDR3 sequence is CASSSPSGTDTQYF. The CDR3 coding sequence is TGTGCCAGCAGTTCCCCGAGCGGCACAGATACGCAGTATTTT.

Notes on this clone: Germline and junction disagree at one end, which may indicate a read error. Other DNA sequences in the sample encode the same CDR3. As DNA, the CDR3 is TGCGCCAGCAGCCCCCCGGACAGGCTATATGGCTACACCTTT. As protein: CASSPPDRLYGYTF. The rearrangement uses TRBV5-1 and TRBJ1-2; TRBD1 matches at 7 bases. The CDR3 consists of 14 residues. Germline V gene data show CDR1 as SGHRS and CDR2 as YFSETQ.

The V and J genes are TRBV19 and TRBJ1-2; no definite D call. Trimming took off 3 bases at V and 5 bases at J, with 16 bases between the two ends. The CDR3 runs to 15 residues. Germline CDR1 is LNHDA and CDR2 is SQIVND (reference sequence). CDR3 sequence: CASSISVGRTYGYTF. The CDR3 bases are TGTGCCAGTAGTATTTCCGTCGGACGGACTTATGGCTACACCTTC.

J is TRBJ2-3 and V is TRBV24-1; D is possibly TRBD1 (6 bases). The V gene lost 9 bases and the J gene lost 1 base, with 13 bases spanning the gap. CDR1 KGHDR and CDR2 SFDVKD come from the germline V gene. CDR3 length: 14 amino acids. In nucleotides, the CDR3 is TGTGCCACCGGTTCCGACAGGCGCACAGATACGCAGTATTTT. Protein product: CATGSDRRTDTQYF.

This chain links TRBV11-3 with TRBJ2-7, with D possibly TRBD1 on 5 matching bases. V gave up 4 bases and J gave up 0 bases, with 10 bases separating them. The CDR3 runs to 14 residues. Per the germline V gene, CDR1 is SGHNT and CDR2 is YENEEA. DNA for the CDR3: TGTGCCAGCAGCTCCAGGGTAAACTCCTACGAGCAGTACTTC. This codes for CASSSRVNSYEQYF.

The chain has TRBV20-1 and TRBJ2-7; a possible D gene is TRBD1 (6 bases). The CDR3 is 14 amino acids. Germline-derived CDR1 and CDR2 are DFQATT and SNEGSKA (reference sequence). V gave up 3 bases and J gave up 5 bases, with 17 bases separating them. Written as DNA, the CDR3 is TGCAGTGCTAGTCGGGACAACTTAGGTCACGAGCAGTACTTC. It specifies CSASRDNLGHEQYF.

As DNA, the CDR3 is TGTGCCAGCAGCCACAGCGGGGGGGCCTCATCTATCTACAATGAGCAGTTCTTC. This encodes CASSHSGGASSIYNEQFF. V is TRBV4-2 and J is TRBJ2-1, with 10 positions matching TRBD2. This CDR3 region has 18 residues. Germline V gene lookup returns CDR1 LGHNA and CDR2 YNFKEQ. The trim removed 3 bases at V and 3 bases at J, leaving 11 bases unmatched.

The chain links TRBV18 to TRBJ1-1; TRBD1 aligns across 8 bases. Germline values: CDR1 KGHSH, CDR2 LQKENI. The CDR3 contains 16 residues. J gave up 5 bases and V 3 bases, and 11 bases lay outside the gene matches. CDR3 amino acids: CASSPVGTGRTTEAFF. CDR3 in DNA: TGTGCCAGCTCACCGGTCGGGACAGGCCGAACAACTGAAGCTTTCTTT.

The V and J genes are TRBV7-9 and TRBJ2-3, with TRBD2 as a possible D gene (6 bases). Deletions cut 4 bases from V and 0 bases from J, with 11 bases between. The CDR3 length is 15 residues. Germline CDR1 SEHNR, CDR2 FQNEAQ (reference sequence). CDR3 region: CASSSRGPSTDTQYF. CDR3 DNA sequence: TGTGCCAGCAGCTCGCGGGGACCTAGCACAGATACGCAGTATTTT.

The chain uses TRBV27 and TRBJ1-6; D gene unclear. The CDR3 consists of 15 residues. The germline gives CDR1 MNHEY, CDR2 SMNVEV (reference sequence). V lost 3 bases and J lost 4, with 10 bases in between. The CDR3 bases are TGTGCCAGCAGTTTGGAGCAGCCTTATAATTCACCCCTCCACTTT. It codes for CASSLEQPYNSPLHF.